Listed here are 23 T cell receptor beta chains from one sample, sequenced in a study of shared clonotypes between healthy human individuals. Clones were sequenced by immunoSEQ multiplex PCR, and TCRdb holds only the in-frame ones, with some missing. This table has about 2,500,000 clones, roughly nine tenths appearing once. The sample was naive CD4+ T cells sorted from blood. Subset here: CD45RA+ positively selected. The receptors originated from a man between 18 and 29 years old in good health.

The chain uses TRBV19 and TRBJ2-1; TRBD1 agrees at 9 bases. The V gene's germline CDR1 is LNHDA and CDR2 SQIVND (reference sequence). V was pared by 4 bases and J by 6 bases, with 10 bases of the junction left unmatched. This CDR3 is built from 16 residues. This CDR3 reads CASSSPGTGKVNEQFF. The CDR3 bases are TGTGCCAGTAGTAGTCCCGGGACAGGGAAGGTCAATGAGCAGTTCTTC.

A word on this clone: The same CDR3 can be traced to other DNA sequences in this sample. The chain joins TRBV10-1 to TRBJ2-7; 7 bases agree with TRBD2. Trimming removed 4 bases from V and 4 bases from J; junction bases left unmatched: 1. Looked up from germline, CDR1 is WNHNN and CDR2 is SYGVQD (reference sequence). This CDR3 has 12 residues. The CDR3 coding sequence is TGCGCCAGCAGTGGGGGGGGATACGAGCAGTACTTC. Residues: CASSGGGYEQYF.

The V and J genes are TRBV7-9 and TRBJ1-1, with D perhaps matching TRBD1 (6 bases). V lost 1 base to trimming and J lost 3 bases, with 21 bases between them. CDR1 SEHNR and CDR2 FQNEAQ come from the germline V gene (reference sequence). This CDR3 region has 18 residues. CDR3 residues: CASSLVSLRAGADTEAFF. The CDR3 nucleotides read TGTGCCAGCAGCTTAGTTTCCCTCAGGGCAGGGGCAGACACTGAAGCTTTCTTT.

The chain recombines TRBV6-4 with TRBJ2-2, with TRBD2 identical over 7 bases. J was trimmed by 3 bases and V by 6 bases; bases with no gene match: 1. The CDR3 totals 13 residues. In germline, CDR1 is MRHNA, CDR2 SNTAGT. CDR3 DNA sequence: TGTGCCAGCAGGACTAGCCACACCGGGGAGCTGTTTTTT. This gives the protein CASRTSHTGELFF.

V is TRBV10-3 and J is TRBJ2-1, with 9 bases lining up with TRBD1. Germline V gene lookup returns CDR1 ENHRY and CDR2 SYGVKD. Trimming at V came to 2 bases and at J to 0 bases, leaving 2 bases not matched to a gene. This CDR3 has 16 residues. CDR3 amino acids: CAISETTGGSYNEQFF. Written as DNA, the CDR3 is TGTGCCATCAGTGAGACGACAGGGGGCTCCTACAATGAGCAGTTCTTC.

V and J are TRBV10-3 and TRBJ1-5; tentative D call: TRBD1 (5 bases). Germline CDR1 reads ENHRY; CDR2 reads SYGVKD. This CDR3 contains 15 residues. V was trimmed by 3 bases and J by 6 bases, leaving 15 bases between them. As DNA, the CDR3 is TGTGCCATCAGTGAAGGGACCGCCGAAGGTCAGCCCCAGCATTTT. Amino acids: CAISEGTAEGQPQHF.

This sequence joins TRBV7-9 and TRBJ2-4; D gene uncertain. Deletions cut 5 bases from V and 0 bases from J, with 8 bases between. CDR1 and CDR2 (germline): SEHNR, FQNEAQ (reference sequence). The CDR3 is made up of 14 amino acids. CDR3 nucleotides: TGTGCCAGCAGCCCTGATATAGCCAAAAACATTCAGTACTTC. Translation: CASSPDIAKNIQYF.

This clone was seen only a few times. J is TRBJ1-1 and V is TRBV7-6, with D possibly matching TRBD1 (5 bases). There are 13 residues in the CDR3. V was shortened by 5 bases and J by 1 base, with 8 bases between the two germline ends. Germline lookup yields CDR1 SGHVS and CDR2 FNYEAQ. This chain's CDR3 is CASSATENTEAFF. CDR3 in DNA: TGTGCCAGCAGCGCGACAGAGAACACTGAAGCTTTCTTT. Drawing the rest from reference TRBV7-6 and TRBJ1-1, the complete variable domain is GAGVSQSPRYKVTKRGQDVALRCDPISGHVSLYWYRQALGQGPEFLTYFNYEAQQDKSGLPNDRFSAERPEGSISTLTIQRTEQRDSAMYRCASSATENTEAFFGQGTRLTVV.

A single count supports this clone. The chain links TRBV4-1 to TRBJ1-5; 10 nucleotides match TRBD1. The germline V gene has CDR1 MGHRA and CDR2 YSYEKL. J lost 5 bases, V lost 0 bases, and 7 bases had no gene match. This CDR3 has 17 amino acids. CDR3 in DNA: TGCGCCAGCAGCCAAGATATAGGACAGGGGGGGCATCAGCCCCAGCATTTT. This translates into CASSQDIGQGGHQPQHF.

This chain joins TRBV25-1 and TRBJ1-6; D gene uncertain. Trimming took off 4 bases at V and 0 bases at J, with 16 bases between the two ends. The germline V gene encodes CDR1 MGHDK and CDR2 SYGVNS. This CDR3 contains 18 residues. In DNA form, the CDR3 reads TGTGCCAGCAGTGCCTCTAGGAGGGCGAGCTCCTATAATTCACCCCTCCACTTT. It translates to CASSASRRASSYNSPLHF. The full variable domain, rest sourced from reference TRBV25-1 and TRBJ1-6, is EADIYQTPRYLVIGTGKKITLECSQTMGHDKMYWYQQDPGMELHLIHYSYGVNSTEKGDLSSESTVSRIRTEHFPLTLESARPSHTSQYLCASSASRRASSYNSPLHFGNGTRLTVT.

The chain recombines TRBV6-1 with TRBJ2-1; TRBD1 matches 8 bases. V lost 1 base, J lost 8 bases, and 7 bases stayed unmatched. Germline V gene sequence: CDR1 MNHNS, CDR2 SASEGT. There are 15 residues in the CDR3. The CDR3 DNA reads TGTGCCAGCAGTGAAGGGAGGGGACAGGTGTATGAGCAGTTCTTC. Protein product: CASSEGRGQVYEQFF.

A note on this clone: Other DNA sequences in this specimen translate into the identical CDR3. The CDR3 loop is CASSLPGYSPLHF. CDR3 sequence (DNA): TGTGCCAGCAGTTTACCGGGGTATTCACCCCTCCACTTT. This chain joins TRBV28 and TRBJ1-6; D gene ambiguous. The CDR3 extends over 13 amino acids. The germline CDR1 and CDR2 sequences are MDHEN and SYDVKM. Trimming pared 2 bases from V and 8 bases from J, leaving 7 bases between.

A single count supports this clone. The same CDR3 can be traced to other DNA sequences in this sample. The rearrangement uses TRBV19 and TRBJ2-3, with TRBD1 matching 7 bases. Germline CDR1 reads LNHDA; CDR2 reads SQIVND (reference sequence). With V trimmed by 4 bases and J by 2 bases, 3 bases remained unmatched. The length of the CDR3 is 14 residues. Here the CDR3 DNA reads TGTGCCAGTAGTACGGACAGGCTCACAGATACGCAGTATTTT. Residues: CASSTDRLTDTQYF.

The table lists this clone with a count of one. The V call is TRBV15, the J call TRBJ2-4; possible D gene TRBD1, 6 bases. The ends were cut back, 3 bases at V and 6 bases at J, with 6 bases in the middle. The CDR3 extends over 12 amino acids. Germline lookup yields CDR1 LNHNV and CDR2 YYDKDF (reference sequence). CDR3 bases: TGTGCCACCAGCAGGGACAGAAACATTCAGTACTTC. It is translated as CATSRDRNIQYF.

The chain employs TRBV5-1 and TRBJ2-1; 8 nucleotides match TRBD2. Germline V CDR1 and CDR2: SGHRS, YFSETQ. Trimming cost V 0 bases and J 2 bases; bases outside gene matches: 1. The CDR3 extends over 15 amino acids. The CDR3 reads CASSLERGTYNEQFF. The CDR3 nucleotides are TGCGCCAGCAGCTTGGAGCGGGGGACCTACAATGAGCAGTTCTTC.

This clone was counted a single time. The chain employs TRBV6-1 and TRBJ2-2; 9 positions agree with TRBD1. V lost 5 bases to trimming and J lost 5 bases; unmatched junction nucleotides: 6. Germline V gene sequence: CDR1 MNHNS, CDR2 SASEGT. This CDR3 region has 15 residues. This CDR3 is CASSKGDRETGELFF. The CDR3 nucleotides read TGTGCCAGCAGTAAAGGGGACAGGGAAACCGGGGAGCTGTTTTTT.

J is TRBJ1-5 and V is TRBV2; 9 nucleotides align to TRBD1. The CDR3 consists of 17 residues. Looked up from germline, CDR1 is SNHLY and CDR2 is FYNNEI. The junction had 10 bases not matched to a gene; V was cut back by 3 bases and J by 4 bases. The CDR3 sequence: CASSEGGTGIRNQPQHF. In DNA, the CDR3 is TGTGCCAGCAGTGAGGGTGGGACAGGGATTCGGAATCAGCCCCAGCATTTT.

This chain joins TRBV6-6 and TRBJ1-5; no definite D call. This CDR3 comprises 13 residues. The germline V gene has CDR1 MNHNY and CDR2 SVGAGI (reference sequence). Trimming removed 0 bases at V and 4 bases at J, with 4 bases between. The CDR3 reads CASSYSNNQPQHF. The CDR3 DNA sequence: TGTGCCAGCAGTTACTCCAATAATCAGCCCCAGCATTTT.

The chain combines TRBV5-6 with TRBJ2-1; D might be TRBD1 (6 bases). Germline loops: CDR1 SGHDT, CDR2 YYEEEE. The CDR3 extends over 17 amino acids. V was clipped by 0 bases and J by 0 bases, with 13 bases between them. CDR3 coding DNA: TGTGCCAGCAGCTTGGCTCGGCGACAGGTCTCCTACAATGAGCAGTTCTTC. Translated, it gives CASSLARRQVSYNEQFF.

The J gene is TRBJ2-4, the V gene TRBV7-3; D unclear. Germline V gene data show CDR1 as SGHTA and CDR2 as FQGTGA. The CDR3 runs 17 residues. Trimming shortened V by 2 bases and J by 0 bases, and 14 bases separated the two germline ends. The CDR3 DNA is TGTGCCAGCAGCTTAGCGAGTTCCGTCCTAGCCAAAAACATTCAGTACTTC. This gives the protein CASSLASSVLAKNIQYF.

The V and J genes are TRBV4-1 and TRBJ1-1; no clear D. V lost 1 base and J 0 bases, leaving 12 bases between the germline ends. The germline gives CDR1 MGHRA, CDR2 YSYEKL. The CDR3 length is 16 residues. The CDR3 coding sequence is TGCGCCAGCAGCCAAGGAATATTTAGCATGAACACTGAAGCTTTCTTT. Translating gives CASSQGIFSMNTEAFF.

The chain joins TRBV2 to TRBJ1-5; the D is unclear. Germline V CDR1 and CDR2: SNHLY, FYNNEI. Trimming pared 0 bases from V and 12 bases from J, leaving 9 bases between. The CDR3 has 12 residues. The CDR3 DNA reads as TGTGCCAGCAGTGAAGCGCTAGACAACCAGCATTTT. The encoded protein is CASSEALDNQHF.

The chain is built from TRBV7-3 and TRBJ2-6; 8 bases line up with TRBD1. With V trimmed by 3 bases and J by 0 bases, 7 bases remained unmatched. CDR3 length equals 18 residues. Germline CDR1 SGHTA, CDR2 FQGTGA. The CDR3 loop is CASSFRDRSSSGANVLTF. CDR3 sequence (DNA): TGTGCCAGCAGCTTCCGGGACAGGTCTTCCTCTGGGGCCAACGTCCTGACTTTC.